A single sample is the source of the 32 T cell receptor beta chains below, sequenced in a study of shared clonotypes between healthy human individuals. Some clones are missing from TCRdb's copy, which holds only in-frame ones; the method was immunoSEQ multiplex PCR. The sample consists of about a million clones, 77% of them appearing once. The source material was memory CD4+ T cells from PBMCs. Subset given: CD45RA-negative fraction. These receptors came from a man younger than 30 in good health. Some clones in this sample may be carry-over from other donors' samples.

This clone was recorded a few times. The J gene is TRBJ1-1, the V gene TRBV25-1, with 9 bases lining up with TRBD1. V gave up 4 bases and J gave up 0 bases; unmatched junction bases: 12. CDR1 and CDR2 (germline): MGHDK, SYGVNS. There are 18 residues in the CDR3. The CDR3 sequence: CASSGVPGQGNMNTEAFF. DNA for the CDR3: TGTGCCAGCAGTGGGGTCCCGGGACAGGGTAATATGAACACTGAAGCTTTCTTT.

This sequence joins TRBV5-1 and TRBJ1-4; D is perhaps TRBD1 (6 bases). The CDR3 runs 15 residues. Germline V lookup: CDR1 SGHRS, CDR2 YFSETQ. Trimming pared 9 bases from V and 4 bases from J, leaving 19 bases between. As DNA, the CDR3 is TGCGCCACCAGGTCATCGGGGGCGGATAATGAAAAACTGTTTTTT. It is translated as CATRSSGADNEKLFF.

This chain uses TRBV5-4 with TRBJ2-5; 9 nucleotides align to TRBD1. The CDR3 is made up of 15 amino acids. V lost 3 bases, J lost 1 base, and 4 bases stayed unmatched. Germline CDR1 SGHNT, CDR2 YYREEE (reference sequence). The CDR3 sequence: CASSWGQGVQETQYF. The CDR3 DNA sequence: TGTGCCAGCAGCTGGGGACAGGGCGTCCAAGAGACCCAGTACTTC.

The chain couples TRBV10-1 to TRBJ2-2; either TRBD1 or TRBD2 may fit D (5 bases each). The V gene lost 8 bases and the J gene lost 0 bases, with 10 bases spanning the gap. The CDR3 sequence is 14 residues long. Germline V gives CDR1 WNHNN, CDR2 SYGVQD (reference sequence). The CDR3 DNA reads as TGCGCCAGCCACGGGACGGCGAACACCGGGGAGCTGTTTTTT. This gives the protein CASHGTANTGELFF.

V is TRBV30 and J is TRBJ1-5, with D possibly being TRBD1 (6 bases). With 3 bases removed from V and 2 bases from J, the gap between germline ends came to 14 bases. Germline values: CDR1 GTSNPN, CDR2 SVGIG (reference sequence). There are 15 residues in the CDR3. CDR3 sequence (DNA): TGTGCCTGGAGAGCCGGACAGTATTGCAATCAGCCCCAGCATTTT. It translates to CAWRAGQYCNQPQHF.

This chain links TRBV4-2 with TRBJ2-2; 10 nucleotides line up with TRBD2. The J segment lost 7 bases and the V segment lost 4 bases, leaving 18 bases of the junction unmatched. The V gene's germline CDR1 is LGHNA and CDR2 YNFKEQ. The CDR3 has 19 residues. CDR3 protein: CASSPRGWSGRARIGELFF. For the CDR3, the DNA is TGTGCCAGCAGCCCTAGGGGGTGGAGCGGGAGGGCCCGGATCGGGGAGCTGTTTTTT.

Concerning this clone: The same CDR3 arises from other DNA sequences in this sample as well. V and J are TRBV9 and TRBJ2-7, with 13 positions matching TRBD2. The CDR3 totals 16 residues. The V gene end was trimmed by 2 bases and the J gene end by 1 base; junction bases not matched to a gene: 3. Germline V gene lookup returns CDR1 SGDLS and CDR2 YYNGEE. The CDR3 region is CASSVGTSGASYEQYF. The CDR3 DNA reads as TGTGCCAGCAGCGTGGGGACTAGCGGGGCTTCCTACGAGCAGTACTTC. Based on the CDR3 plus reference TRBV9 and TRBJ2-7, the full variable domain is DSGVTQTPKHLITATGQRVTLRCSPRSGDLSVYWYQQSLDQGLQFLIQYYNGEERAKGNILERFSAQQFPDLHSELNLSSLELGDSALYFCASSVGTSGASYEQYFGPGTRLTVT.

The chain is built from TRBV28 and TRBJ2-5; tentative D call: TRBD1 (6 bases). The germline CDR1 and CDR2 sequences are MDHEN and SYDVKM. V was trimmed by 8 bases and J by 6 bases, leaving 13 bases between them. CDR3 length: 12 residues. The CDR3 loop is CASRTALKTQYF. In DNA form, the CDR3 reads TGTGCCAGCCGGACAGCCCTGAAGACCCAGTACTTC.

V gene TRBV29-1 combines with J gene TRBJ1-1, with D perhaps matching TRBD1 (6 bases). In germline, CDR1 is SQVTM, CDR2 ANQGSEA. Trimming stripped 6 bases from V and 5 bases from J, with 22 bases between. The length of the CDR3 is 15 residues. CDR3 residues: CSVDPTGSSRTEAFF. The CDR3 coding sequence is TGCAGCGTCGACCCGACAGGTTCCTCTCGGACTGAAGCTTTCTTT.

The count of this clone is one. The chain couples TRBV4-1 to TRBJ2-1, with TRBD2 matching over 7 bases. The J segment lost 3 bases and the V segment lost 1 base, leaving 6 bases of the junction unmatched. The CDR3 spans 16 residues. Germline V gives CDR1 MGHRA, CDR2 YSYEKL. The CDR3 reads CASSQGGGRLYNEQFF. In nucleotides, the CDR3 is TGCGCCAGCAGCCAAGGAGGCGGGAGACTCTACAATGAGCAGTTCTTC.

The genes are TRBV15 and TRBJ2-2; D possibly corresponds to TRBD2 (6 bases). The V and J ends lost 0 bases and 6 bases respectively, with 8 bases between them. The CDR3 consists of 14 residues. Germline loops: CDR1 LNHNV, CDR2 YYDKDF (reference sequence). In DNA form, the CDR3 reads TGTGCCACCAGCAGAGAGAGGAGGGCCGGGGAGCTGTTTTTT. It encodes CATSRERRAGELFF.

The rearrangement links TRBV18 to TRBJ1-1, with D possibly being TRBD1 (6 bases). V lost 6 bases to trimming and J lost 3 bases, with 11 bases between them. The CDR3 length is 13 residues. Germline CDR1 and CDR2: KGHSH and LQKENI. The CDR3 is CASSQGMDTEAFF. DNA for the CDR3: TGTGCCAGCTCCCAGGGGATGGACACTGAAGCTTTCTTT.

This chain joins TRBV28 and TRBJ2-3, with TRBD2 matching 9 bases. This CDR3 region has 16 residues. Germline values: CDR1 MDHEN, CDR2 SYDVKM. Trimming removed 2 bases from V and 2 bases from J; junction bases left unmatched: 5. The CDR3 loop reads CASSLAGGTFTDTQYF. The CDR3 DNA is TGTGCCAGCAGTTTAGCGGGAGGGACGTTCACAGATACGCAGTATTTT.

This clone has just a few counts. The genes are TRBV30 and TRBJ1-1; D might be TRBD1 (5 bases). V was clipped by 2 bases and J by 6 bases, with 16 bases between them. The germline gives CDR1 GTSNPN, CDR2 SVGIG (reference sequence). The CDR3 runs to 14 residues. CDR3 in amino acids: CAWSSTAREPEAFF. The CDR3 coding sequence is TGTGCCTGGAGTTCGACAGCGCGAGAGCCTGAAGCTTTCTTT.

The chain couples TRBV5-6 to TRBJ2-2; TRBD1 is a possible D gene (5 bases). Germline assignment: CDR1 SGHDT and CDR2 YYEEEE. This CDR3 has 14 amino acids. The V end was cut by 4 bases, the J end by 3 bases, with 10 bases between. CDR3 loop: CASSNYRYTGELFF. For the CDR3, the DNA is TGTGCCAGCAGCAACTACAGGTACACCGGGGAGCTGTTTTTT.

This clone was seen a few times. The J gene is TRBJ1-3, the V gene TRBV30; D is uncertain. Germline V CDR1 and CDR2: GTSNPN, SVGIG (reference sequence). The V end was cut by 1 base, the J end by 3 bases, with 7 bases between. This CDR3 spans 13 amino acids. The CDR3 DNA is TGTGCCTGGAGTGATGCGGGTGGAAACACCATATATTTT. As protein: CAWSDAGGNTIYF. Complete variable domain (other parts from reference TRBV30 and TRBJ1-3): SQTIHQWPATLVQPVGSPLSLECTVEGTSNPNLYWYRQAAGRGLQLLFYSVGIGQISSEVPQNLSASRPQDRQFILSSKKLLLSDSGFYLCAWSDAGGNTIYFGEGSWLTVV.

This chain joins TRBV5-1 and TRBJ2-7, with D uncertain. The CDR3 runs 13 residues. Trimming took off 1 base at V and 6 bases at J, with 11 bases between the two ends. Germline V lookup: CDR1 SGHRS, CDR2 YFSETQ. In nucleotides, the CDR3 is TGCGCCAGCAGCTTGAACTCCCTTTCCGAGCAGTACTTC. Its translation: CASSLNSLSEQYF. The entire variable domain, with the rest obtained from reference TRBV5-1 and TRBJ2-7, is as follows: KAGVTQTPRYLIKTRGQQVTLSCSPISGHRSVSWYQQTPGQGLQFLFEYFSETQRNKGNFPGRFSGRQFSNSRSEMNVSTLELGDSALYLCASSLNSLSEQYFGPGTRLTVT.

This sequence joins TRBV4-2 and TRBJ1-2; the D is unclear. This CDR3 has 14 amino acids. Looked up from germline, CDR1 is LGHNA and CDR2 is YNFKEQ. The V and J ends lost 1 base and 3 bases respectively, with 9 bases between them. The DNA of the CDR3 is TGTGCCAGCAGCCAAGTCAGGACGGACTATGGCTACACCTTC. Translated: CASSQVRTDYGYTF.

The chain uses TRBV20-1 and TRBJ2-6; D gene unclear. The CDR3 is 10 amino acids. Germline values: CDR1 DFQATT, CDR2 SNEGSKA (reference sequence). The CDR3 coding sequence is TGCGGAACTGGGGCCAACGTCCTGACTTTC. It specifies CGTGANVLTF.

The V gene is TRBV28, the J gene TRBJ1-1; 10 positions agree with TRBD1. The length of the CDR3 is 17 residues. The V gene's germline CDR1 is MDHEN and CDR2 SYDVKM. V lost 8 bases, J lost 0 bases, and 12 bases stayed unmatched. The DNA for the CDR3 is TGTGCCAGCTACCTACCACCGGGACAGGGGCTGAACACTGAAGCTTTCTTT. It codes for CASYLPPGQGLNTEAFF.

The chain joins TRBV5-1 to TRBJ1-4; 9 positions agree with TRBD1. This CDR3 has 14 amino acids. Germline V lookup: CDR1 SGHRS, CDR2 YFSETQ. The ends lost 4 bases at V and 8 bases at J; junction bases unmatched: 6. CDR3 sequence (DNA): TGCGCCAGCAGCGCCGGGACAGGGCAGGAAAAACTGTTTTTT. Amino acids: CASSAGTGQEKLFF.

The CDR3 sequence is CAWSVKETRGHQPQHF. In DNA, the CDR3 is TGTGCCTGGAGTGTGAAAGAAACGAGGGGGCATCAGCCCCAGCATTTT. J is TRBJ1-5 and V is TRBV30, with 7 bases lining up with TRBD1. V shed 0 bases, J shed 5 bases, and the junction held 10 bases outside the gene matches. Germline CDR1 GTSNPN, CDR2 SVGIG (reference sequence). The CDR3 contains 16 residues.

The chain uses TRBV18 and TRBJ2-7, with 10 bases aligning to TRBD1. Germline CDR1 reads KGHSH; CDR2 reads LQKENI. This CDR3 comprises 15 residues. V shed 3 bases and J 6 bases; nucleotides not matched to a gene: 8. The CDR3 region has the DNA TGTGCCAGCTCACCTCAGGGGGACAGGGGCAGCGAGCAGTACTTC. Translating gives CASSPQGDRGSEQYF.

CDR3 nucleotides: TGTGCCAGCAGTGAACAGGGAGCGACGGCTAACTATGGCTACACCTTC. This codes for CASSEQGATANYGYTF. V is TRBV2 and J is TRBJ1-2; perhaps TRBD1 as D (5 bases). V was trimmed by 2 bases and J by 0 bases, leaving 13 bases between them. The CDR3 extends over 16 amino acids. CDR1 and CDR2 (germline): SNHLY, FYNNEI.

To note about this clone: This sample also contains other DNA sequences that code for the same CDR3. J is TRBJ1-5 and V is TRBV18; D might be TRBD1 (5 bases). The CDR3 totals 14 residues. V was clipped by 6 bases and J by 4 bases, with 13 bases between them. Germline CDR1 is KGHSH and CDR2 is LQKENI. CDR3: CASSLNDRNQPQHF. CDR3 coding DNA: TGTGCCAGCTCCCTTAACGACAGAAATCAGCCCCAGCATTTT.

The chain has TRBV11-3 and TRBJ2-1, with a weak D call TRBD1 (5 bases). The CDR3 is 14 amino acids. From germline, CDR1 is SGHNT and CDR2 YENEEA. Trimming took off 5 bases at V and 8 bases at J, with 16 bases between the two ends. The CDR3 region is CASSKTSQDDEQFF. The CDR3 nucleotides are TGTGCCAGCAGCAAAACGTCACAGGACGATGAGCAGTTCTTC.

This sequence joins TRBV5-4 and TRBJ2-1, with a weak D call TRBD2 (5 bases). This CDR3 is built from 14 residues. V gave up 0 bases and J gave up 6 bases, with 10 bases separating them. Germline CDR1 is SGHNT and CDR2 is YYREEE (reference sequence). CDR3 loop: CASSLASGINEQFF. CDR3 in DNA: TGTGCCAGCAGCTTGGCCTCGGGGATCAATGAGCAGTTCTTC.

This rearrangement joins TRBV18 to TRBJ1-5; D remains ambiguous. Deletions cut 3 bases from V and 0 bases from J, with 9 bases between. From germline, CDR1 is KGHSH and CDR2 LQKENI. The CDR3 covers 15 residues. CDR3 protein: CASSPEGRSNQPQHF. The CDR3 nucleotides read TGTGCCAGCTCACCGGAAGGTCGTAGCAATCAGCCCCAGCATTTT.

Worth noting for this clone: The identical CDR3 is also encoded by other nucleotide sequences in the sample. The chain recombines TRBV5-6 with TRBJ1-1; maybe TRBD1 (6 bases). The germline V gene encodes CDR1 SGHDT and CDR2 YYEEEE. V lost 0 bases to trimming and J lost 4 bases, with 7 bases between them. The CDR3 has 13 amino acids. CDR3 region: CASSLGRGTEAFF. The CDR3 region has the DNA TGTGCCAGCAGCTTGGGCAGGGGCACTGAAGCTTTCTTT.

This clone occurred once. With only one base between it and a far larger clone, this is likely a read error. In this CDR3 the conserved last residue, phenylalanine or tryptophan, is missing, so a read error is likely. The CDR3: CASSGQHSQYL. CDR3 DNA: TGTGCCAGCAGCGGACAGCACTCCCAGTATCTT. The chain uses TRBV28 and TRBJ2-3, with D perhaps TRBD1 (6 bases). Trimming shortened V by 6 bases and J by 12 bases, and 13 bases separated the two germline ends. This CDR3 is built from 11 residues. Germline CDR1 is MDHEN and CDR2 is SYDVKM.

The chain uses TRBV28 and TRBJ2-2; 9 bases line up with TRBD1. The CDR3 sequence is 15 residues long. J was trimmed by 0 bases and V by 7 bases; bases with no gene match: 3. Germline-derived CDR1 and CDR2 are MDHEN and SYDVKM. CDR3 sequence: CASITGGSNTGELFF. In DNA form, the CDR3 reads TGTGCCAGCATTACAGGGGGCTCGAACACCGGGGAGCTGTTTTTT. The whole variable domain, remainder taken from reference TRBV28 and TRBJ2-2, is DVKVTQSSRYLVKRTGEKVFLECVQDMDHENMFWYRQDPGLGLRLIYFSYDVKMKEKGDIPEGYSVSREKKERFSLILESASTNQTSMYLCASITGGSNTGELFFGEGSRLTVL.

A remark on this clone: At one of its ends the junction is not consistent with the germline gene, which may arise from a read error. The CDR3 sequence is CASSSGVAVLF. CDR3 DNA: TGTGCCAGCAGCTCCGGGGTGGCGGTACTCTTC. The V and J genes are TRBV11-2 and TRBJ2-1; D possibly corresponds to TRBD2 (5 bases). The germline V gene has CDR1 SGHAT and CDR2 FQNNGV. The length of the CDR3 is 11 residues. Supplemented by reference TRBV11-2 and TRBJ2-1, the full variable domain reads EAGVAQSPRYKIIEKRQSVAFWCNPISGHATLYWYQQILGQGPKLLIQFQNNGVVDDSQLPKDRFSAERLKGVDSTLKIQPAKLEDSAVYLCASSSGVAVLFGPGTRLTVL.